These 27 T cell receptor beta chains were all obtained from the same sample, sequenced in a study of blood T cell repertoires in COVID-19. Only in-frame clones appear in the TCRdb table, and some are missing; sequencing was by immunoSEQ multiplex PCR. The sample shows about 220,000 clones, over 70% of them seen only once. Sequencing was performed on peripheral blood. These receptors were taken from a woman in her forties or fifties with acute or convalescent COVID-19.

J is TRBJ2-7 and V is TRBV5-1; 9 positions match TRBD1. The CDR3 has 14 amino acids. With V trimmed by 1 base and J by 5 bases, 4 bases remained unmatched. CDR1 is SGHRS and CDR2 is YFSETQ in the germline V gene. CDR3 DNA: TGCGCCAGCAGCTTGTGGGACAGGGCCGACGAGCAGTACTTC. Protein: CASSLWDRADEQYF. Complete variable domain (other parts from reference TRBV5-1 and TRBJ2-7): KAGVTQTPRYLIKTRGQQVTLSCSPISGHRSVSWYQQTPGQGLQFLFEYFSETQRNKGNFPGRFSGRQFSNSRSEMNVSTLELGDSALYLCASSLWDRADEQYFGPGTRLTVT.

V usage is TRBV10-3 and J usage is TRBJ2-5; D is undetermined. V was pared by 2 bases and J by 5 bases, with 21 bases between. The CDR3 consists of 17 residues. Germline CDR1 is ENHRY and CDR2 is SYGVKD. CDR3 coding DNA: TGTGCCATCAGTGAGCCCTCCGAGGCGGCTAAGGTGGAGACCCAGTACTTC. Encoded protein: CAISEPSEAAKVETQYF.

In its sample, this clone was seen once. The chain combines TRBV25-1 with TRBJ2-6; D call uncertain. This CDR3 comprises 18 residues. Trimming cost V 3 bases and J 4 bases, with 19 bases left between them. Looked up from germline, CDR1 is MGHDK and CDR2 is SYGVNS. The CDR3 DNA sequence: TGTGCCAGCAGTGACCACGACCCAGGAAGGCCCGGGGCCAACGTCCTGACTTTC. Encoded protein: CASSDHDPGRPGANVLTF.

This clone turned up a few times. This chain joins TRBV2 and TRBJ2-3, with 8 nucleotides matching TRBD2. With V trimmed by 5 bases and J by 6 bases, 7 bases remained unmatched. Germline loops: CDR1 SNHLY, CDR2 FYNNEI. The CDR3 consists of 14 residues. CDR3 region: CASSPIAGRDTQYF. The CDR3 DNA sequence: TGTGCCAGCAGTCCTATAGCGGGAAGGGATACGCAGTATTTT.

The CDR3 loop reads CASSFGAGASEQYF. CDR3 sequence (DNA): TGTGCCAGCAGCTTCGGAGCGGGAGCATCCGAGCAGTACTTC. The genes are TRBV5-5 and TRBJ2-7, with 8 bases matching TRBD2. J lost 6 bases, V lost 2 bases, and 7 bases had no gene match. This CDR3 spans 14 amino acids. Per germline, CDR1 SGHKS and CDR2 YYEKEE (reference sequence).

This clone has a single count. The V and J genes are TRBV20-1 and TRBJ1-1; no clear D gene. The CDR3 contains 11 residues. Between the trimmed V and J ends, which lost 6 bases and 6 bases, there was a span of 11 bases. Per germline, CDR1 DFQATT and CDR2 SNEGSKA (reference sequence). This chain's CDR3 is CSADGSAEAFF. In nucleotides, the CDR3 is TGCAGTGCGGACGGGAGCGCTGAAGCTTTCTTT.

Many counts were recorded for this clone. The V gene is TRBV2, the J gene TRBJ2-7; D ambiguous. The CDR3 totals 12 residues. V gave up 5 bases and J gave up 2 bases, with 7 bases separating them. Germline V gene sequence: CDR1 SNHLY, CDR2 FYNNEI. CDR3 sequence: CASSLLTYEQYF. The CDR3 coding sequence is TGTGCCAGCAGTTTACTGACCTACGAGCAGTACTTC.

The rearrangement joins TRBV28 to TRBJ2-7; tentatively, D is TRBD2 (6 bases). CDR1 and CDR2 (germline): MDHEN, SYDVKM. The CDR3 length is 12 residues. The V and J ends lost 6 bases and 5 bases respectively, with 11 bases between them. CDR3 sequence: CASRSGTHEQYF. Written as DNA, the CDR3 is TGTGCCAGCAGGTCCGGGACTCACGAGCAGTACTTC. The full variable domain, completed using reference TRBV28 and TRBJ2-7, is DVKVTQSSRYLVKRTGEKVFLECVQDMDHENMFWYRQDPGLGLRLIYFSYDVKMKEKGDIPEGYSVSREKKERFSLILESASTNQTSMYLCASRSGTHEQYFGPGTRLTVT.

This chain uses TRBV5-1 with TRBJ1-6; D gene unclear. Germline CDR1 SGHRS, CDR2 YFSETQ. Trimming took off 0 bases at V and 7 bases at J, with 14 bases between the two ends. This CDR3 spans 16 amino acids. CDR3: CASSLVGGRGNSPLHF. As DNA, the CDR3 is TGCGCCAGCAGCTTGGTAGGCGGGAGAGGGAATTCACCCCTCCACTTT.

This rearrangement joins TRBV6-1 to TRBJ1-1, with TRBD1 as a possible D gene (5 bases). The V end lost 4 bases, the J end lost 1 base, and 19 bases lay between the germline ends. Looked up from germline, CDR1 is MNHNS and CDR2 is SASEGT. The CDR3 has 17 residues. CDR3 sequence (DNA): TGTGCCAGCAGTGGAGATAAGCTAGGGGTGGGGAACACTGAAGCTTTCTTT. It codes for CASSGDKLGVGNTEAFF.

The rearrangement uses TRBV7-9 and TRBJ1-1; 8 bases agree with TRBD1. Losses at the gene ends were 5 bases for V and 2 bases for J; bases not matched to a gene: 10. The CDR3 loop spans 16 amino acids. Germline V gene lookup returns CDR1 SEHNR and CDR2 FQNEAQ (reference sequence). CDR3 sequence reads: CASSPGQGRGNTEAFF. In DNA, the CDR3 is TGTGCCAGCAGCCCCGGACAGGGACGGGGTAACACTGAAGCTTTCTTT.

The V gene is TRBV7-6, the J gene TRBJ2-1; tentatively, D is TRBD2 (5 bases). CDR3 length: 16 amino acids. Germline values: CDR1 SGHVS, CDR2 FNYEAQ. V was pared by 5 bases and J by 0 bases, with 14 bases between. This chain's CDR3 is CASSARAVGSYNEQFF. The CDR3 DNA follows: TGTGCCAGCAGCGCAAGAGCGGTAGGCTCCTACAATGAGCAGTTCTTC.

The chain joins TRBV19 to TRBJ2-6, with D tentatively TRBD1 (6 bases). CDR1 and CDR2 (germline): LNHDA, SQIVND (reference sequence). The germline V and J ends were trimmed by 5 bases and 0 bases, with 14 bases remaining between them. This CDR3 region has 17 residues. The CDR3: CASSLPGDSSGANVLTF. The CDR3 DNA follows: TGTGCCAGTAGTTTACCAGGGGATAGCTCTGGGGCCAACGTCCTGACTTTC.

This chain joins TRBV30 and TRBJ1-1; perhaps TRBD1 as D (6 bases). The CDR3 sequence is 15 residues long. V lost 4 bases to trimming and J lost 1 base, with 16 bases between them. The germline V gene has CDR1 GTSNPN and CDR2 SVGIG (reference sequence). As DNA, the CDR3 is TGTGCCTGGATAGACTTAGGACAGAGGAACACTGAAGCTTTCTTT. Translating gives CAWIDLGQRNTEAFF.

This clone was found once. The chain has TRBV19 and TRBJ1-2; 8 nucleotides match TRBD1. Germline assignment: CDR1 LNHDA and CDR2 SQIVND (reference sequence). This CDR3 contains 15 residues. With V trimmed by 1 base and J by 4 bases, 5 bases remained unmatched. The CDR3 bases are TGTGCCAGTAGTATAGGGGGACAGGCAGGCTATGGCTACACCTTC. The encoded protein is CASSIGGQAGYGYTF.

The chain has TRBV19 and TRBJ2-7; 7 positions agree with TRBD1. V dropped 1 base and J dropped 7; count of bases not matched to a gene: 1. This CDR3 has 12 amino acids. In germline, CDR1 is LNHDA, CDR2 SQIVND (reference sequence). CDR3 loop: CASSIGTGEQYF. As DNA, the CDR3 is TGTGCCAGTAGTATAGGGACAGGAGAGCAGTACTTC.

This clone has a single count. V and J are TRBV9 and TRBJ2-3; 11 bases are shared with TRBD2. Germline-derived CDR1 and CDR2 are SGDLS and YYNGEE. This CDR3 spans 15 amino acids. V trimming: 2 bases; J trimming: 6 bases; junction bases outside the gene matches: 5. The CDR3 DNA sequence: TGTGCCAGCAGCGTCACTAGCGGGAGCCGGGATACGCAGTATTTT. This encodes CASSVTSGSRDTQYF.

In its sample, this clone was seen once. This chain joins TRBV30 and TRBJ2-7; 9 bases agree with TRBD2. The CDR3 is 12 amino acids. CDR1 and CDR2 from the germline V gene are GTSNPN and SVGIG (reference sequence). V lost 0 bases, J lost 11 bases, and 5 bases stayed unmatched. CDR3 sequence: CAWSVSGGLEYF. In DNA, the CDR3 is TGTGCCTGGAGTGTTAGCGGGGGATTAGAGTACTTC. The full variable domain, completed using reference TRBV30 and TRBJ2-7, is SQTIHQWPATLVQPVGSPLSLECTVEGTSNPNLYWYRQAAGRGLQLLFYSVGIGQISSEVPQNLSASRPQDRQFILSSKKLLLSDSGFYLCAWSVSGGLEYFGPGTRLTVT.

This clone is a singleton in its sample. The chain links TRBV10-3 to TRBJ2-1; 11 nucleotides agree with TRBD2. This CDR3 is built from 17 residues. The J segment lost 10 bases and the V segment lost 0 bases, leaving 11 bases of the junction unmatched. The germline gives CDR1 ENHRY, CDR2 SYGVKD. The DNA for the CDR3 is TGTGCCATCAGTGAGTCGGGAACTAGCGGGAGTGGCGGCGAGCAGTTCTTC. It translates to CAISESGTSGSGGEQFF.

CDR3 nucleotide sequence: TGTGCCAGCAGTGAAGGACTAGCGCACTACGAGCAGTACTTC. Its translation: CASSEGLAHYEQYF. The gene calls are TRBV6-1 and TRBJ2-7; 8 bases are a match to TRBD2. The V and J ends lost 1 base and 3 bases, in that order; junction bases with no gene match: 2. The CDR3 covers 14 residues. CDR1 is MNHNS and CDR2 is SASEGT in the germline V gene.

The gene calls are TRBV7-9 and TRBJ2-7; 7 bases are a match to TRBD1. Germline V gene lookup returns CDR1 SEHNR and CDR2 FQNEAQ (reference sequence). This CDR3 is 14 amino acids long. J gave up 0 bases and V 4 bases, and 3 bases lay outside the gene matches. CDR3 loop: CASSSTGPSYEQYF. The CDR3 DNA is TGTGCCAGCAGCTCGACAGGGCCCTCCTACGAGCAGTACTTC.

The CDR3: CASSPLSLSDNEQFF. In DNA form, the CDR3 reads TGTGCCAGCAGCCCCCTCAGTCTCTCAGACAATGAGCAGTTCTTC. The chain links TRBV5-4 to TRBJ2-1; the D is unclear. CDR1 and CDR2 from the germline V gene are SGHNT and YYREEE (reference sequence). The length of the CDR3 is 15 residues. V was shortened by 4 bases and J by 5 bases, with 16 bases between the two germline ends.

CDR3 nucleotide sequence: TGTGCCAGTAGTATGTTAGCTGAAGCTTTCTTT. It encodes CASSMLAEAFF. The chain links TRBV19 to TRBJ1-1; no clear D gene. Germline CDR1 and CDR2: LNHDA and SQIVND (reference sequence). This CDR3 spans 11 amino acids. V lost 3 bases and J 6 bases, leaving 5 bases between the germline ends.

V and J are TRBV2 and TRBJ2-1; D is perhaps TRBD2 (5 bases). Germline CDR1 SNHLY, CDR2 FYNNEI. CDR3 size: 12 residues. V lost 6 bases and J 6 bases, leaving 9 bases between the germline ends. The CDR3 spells CASRPGFNEQFF. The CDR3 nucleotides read TGTGCCAGCAGACCGGGGTTCAATGAGCAGTTCTTC.

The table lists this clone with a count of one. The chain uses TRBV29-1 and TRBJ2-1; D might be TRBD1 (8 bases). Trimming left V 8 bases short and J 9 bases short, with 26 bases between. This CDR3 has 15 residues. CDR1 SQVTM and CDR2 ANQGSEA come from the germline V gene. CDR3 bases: TGCAGCACACGGGGGACAGGAGTTTCTAGCGGTGAGCAGTTCTTC. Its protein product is CSTRGTGVSSGEQFF.

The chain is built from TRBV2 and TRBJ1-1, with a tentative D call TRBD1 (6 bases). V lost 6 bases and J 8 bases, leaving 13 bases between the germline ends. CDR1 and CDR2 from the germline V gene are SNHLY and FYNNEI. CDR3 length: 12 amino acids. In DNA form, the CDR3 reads TGTGCCAGCAGCACAACCGGGACAGAAGCTTTCTTT. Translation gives CASSTTGTEAFF.

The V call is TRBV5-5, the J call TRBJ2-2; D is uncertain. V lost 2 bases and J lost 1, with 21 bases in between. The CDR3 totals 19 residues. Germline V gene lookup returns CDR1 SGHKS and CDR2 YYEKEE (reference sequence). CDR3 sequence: CASSFSLVIRRQNTGELFF. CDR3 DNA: TGTGCCAGCAGCTTTTCCCTTGTCATTAGAAGACAGAACACCGGGGAGCTGTTTTTT.